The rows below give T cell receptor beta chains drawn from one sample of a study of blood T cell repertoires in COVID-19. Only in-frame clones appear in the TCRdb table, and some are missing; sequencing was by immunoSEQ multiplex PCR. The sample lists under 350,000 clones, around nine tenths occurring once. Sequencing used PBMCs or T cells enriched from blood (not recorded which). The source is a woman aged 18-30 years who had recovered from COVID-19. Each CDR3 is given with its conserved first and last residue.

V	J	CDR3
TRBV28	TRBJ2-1	CASSSTPRGSEQFF
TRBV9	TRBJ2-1	CASSPLRQGDNEQFF
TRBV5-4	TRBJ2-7	CASSLSPSGSYEQYF
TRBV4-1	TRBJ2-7	CASRPRLAGIYEQYF
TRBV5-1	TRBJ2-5	CASSLSQGTARETQYF
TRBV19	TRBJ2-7	CASSMSGGGSGGSWREQYF
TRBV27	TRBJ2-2	CASSTGLLNTGELFF
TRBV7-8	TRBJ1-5	CASSTGMGRNQPQHF
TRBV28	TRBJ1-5	CASSRFRDSLSFNQPQHF
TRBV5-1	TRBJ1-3	CASSVDRVGNTIYF
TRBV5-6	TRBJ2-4	CASSRSLARGHIQYF
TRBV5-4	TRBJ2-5	CASSLLAGETQYF
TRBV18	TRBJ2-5	CASSPRDREETQYF
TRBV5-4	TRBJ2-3	CASSYGGNSRSDTQYF
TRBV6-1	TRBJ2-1	CASSEAGLQSEQFF
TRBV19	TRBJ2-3	CASSMGTRDTQYF
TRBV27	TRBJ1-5	CASSLSSRRDQPQHF
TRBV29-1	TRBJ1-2	CSVEAIPAGVGYGYTF
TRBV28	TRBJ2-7	CASRLPGGGEQYF
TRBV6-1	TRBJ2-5	CASSGGDYRETQYF
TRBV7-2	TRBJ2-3	CASSLRGLAGTSTDTQYF
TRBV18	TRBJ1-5	CASSPQGQGVEPQHF
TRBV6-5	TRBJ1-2	CASREDRGPFRGYTF
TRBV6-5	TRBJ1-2	CASSERGIYGYTF
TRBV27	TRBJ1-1	CASSLDSVNTEAFF
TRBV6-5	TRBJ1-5	CASSLDRAQPQHF
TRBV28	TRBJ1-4	CASSPHRGSTNEKLFF
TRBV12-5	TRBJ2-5	CASGPPDRGARVVSQETQYF
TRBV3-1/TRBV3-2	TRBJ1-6	CASSHRDRGGSPLHF
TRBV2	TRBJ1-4	CASRDYGGRSEKLFF
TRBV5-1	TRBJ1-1	CASSPRLALQNTEAFF
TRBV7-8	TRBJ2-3	CASSLVTGRETDTQYF
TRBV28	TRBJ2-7	CACGAEATYEQYF
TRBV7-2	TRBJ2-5	CASSLGGGGGETQYF
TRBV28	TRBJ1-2	CAYGQGQNYGYTF
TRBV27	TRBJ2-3	CASSPGTGPRGSTDTQYF
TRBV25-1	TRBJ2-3	CASTQTGGTDTQYF
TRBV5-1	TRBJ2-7	CASSPGGRSYEQYF
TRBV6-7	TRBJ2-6	CASSYLNRKNLSGANVLTF
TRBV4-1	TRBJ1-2	CASSQVPGHQIGKANYGYTF
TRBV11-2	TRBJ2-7	CASSLITSGKVEQYF
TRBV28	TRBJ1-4	CASSLQGTTEKLFF
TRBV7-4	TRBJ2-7	CASSLIGDRGLLASYEQYF
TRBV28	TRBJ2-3	CASSGGFTDTQYF
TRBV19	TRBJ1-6	CASSIRGVLYNSPLHF
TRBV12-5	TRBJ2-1	CASGLPITDRGRFNEQFF
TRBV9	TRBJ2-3	CASSVGQGLDITDTQYF
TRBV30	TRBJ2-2	CAWSRLAPGELFF
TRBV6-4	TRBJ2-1	CASSDFNRGPPYNEQFF
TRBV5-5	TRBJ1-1	CASSYGTVNTEAFF
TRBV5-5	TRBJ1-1	CASSWSAGGTEAFF
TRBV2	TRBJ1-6	CASGIREANSPLHF